This T cell receptor beta chain appears in the sequencing data of a study of regulatory T cells in long-lasting Graves disease. CDR3 length equals 15 residues. V lost 6 bases to trimming and J lost 1 base, with 16 bases between them. Germline V gene sequence: CDR1 DFQATT, CDR2 SNEGSKA (reference sequence). This clonotype has a count of ten or more. Time point of the sample: newly diagnosed GD, antithyroid drugs for less than 3 months. PBMC-derived RNA was used for the TCR library. TCR beta libraries were built with iRepertoire HTBI primers and Arm-PCR of CDR3 regions. MiXCR was run by TCRdb on the multiplex PCR reads, yielding one entry per CDR3 protein. The sample includes approximately 300,000 distinct CDR3 sequences, about a sixth of them seen just once.

The sequence was obtained from a female donor with Graves disease. The V call is TRBV20-1, the J call TRBJ2-1; D gene unclear. The sample was peripheral blood mononuclear cells (PBMCs), taken at new diagnosis, from a patient treated with antithyroid drugs. CDR3 DNA: TGCAGTGCCACATACTTGACAAATTCCTACAATGAGCAGTTCTTC. Its translation: CSATYLTNSYNEQFF.